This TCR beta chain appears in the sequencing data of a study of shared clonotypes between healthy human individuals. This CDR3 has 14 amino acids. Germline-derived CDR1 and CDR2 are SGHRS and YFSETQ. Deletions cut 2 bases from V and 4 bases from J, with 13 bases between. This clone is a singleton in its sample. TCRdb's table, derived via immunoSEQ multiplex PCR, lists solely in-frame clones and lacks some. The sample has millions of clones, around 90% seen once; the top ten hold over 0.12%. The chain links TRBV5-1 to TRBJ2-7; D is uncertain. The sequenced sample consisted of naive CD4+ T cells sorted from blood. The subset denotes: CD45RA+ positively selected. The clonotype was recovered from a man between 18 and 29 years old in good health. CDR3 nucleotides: TGCGCCAGCAGCTTTGGGTCGACGGTGTACGAGCAGTACTTC. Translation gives CASSFGSTVYEQYF. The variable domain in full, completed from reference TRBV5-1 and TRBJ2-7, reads KAGVTQTPRYLIKTRGQQVTLSCSPISGHRSVSWYQQTPGQGLQFLFEYFSETQRNKGNFPGRFSGRQFSNSRSEMNVSTLELGDSALYLCASSFGSTVYEQYFGPGTRLTVT.